The 5 T cell receptor beta chains reported below all come from one sample, sequenced in a study of T-cell memory formation after mild COVID-19 (dated by TCRdb to about 2021). The method behind the library was 5' RACE. Sequencing took place on an Illumina NovaSeq 6000. The public reads were reprocessed in TCRdb via fastp at Q25 and MiXCR, keeping in-frame beta chains. Rows with a matching CDR3 protein are joined into one entry that keeps the most common DNA and genes. Counted in this sample were about 360,000 distinct CDR3 sequences; roughly 14% of them appeared once. Roughly a fifth of the sample goes to the ten largest clones. The sequenced sample consisted of PBMCs or a T cell subset sorted from them (not recorded which). These receptor sequences come from a young man who had mild COVID-19 (a few samples of this study predate the infection). The sample titles of this study are shuffled in the database, so cell type and time point are left out; the donor was told from shared clones.

This rearrangement joins TRBV7-9 to TRBJ1-5; D ambiguous. Trimming removed 1 base from V and 4 bases from J, with 8 bases in between. Germline CDR1 and CDR2: SEHNR and FQNEAQ (reference sequence). The CDR3 is 14 amino acids. For the CDR3, the DNA is TGTGCCAGCAGCTTAGACAGACTAAATCAGCCCCAGCATTTT. This codes for CASSLDRLNQPQHF.

This chain links TRBV20-1 with TRBJ1-2, with a tentative D call TRBD1 (6 bases). The germline gives CDR1 DFQATT, CDR2 SNEGSKA (reference sequence). There are 14 residues in the CDR3. V was shortened by 3 bases and J by 4 bases, with 15 bases between the two germline ends. CDR3 region: CSARSDQGIYGYTF. In DNA, the CDR3 is TGCAGTGCTAGGTCTGATCAGGGGATCTATGGCTACACCTTC.

The chain combines TRBV5-4 with TRBJ2-3; 9 positions match TRBD1. This CDR3 has 15 amino acids. Looked up from germline, CDR1 is SGHNT and CDR2 is YYREEE (reference sequence). J was trimmed by 2 bases and V by 3 bases; bases with no gene match: 4. CDR3 in DNA: TGTGCCAGCAGCTGGGACAGGGCGCTCACAGATACGCAGTATTTT. Protein product: CASSWDRALTDTQYF. The whole variable domain, filled in from reference TRBV5-4 and TRBJ2-3, reads ETGVTQSPTHLIKTRGQQVTLRCSSQSGHNTVSWYQQALGQGPQFIFQYYREEENGRGNFPPRFSGLQFPNYSSELNVNALELDDSALYLCASSWDRALTDTQYFGPGTRLTVL.

This clonotype was detected only a few times. This chain joins TRBV4-1 and TRBJ2-3, with 8 bases lining up with TRBD2. Germline V gene lookup returns CDR1 MGHRA and CDR2 YSYEKL. Trimming removed 1 base from V and 5 bases from J; junction bases left unmatched: 5. CDR3 length: 15 amino acids. CDR3 sequence (DNA): TGCGCCAGCAGCCAAGGCGGGGGGCATGGAGATACGCAGTATTTT. Protein: CASSQGGGHGDTQYF.

This clonotype was seen a handful of times. The chain joins TRBV7-9 to TRBJ1-1; 7 bases agree with TRBD1. The CDR3 spans 12 residues. Germline trimming cut 9 bases from V and 7 bases from J; bases unmatched to any gene: 8. Germline CDR1 SEHNR, CDR2 FQNEAQ (reference sequence). The CDR3 sequence: CASTGEGGEAFF. DNA for the CDR3: TGTGCCAGTACAGGGGAAGGGGGTGAAGCTTTCTTT. Together with reference TRBV7-9 and TRBJ1-1, the CDR3 gives the full variable domain: DTGVSQNPRHKITKRGQNVTFRCDPISEHNRLYWYRQTLGQGPEFLTYFQNEAQLEKSRLLSDRFSAERPKGSFSTLEIQRTEQGDSAMYLCASTGEGGEAFFGQGTRLTVV.